This TCR beta chain appears in the sequencing data of a study of blood T cell repertoires in COVID-19 (dated by TCRdb to the early 2020s). Turning to the overall study: Samples from collaborators originated in the United States, Italy and Spain and spanned both the acute and convalescent phases of COVID-19. The sample metadata nearly always contained a de-identified subject ID, COVID-19 status, age in years and sex. Where available, HLA class I and class II types were taken from metadata supplied by the sample provider and were not determined by assay-based typing. Samples came from the ongoing ImmuneRACE study (first 160 participants) plus 1,254 subjects from 6 global collaborators. The repertoires were released in a freely available public database intended as a resource for research on the immune response to SARS-CoV-2. The prospective study material was composed of cDNA or gDNA derived from T cells, B-cell-depleted T cells, or PBMCs. Deeply sampled blood TCRbeta repertoires from subjects exposed to, actively infected with, or recovered from COVID-19 were included in the dataset.

The CDR3 runs 14 residues from the cysteine to the phenylalanine. The read is trimmed to its CDR3 DNA, 42 bases read in frame from base 1. Trimming at the junction amounts to 0 bases on V and 1 base on J, and the germline ends lie 4 bases apart. The germline V gene (reference sequence) provides CDR1 LNHNV and CDR2 YYDKDF. TCRbeta CDR3 regions were amplified from genomic DNA using the immunoSEQ Assay, a bias-controlled multiplex PCR. The source study handled its data this way. Within the assay, amplification of reference gene primers was used to estimate how many nucleated cells each sample contained. Sequence reads were collapsed and filtered to measure the absolute abundance of every unique TCRbeta CDR3 rearrangement. For each sample, productive Simpson clonality was calculated as the square root of Simpson's diversity index across productive rearrangements. This immuneACCESS table, as held by TCRdb, lists in-frame sequences with V and J called but not all clones. Of the missing ones, under half trace to an unresolved V gene in checked studies; the others have no known cause. Clonal size and the V and J genes are those of that table, whereas D and trimming came from the DNA. The sample profile shows around 290,000 clones; approximately 91% of them were found once. The ten most abundant clones make up around 1.7% of the sample.

Study-level results and caveats: The amount of clinical and demographic metadata varied by source and participant and was provided uncurated.

In the prospective study, participants were roughly 18 to 100 years old, resided in approximately 25 geographic areas of the United States, and were enrolled through a virtual design. In the prospective study, participants were assigned to cohorts based on the clinical history participants reported in a screening survey and a study questionnaire. Recovered participants in ImmuneRACE Cohort 3 were defined as having two consecutive negative NP/OP PCR tests, clearance from a healthcare professional, or resolution of symptoms. In the prospective study, mobile phlebotomists collected whole blood, serum and a nasopharyngeal or oropharyngeal swab from each participant. Participants in the prospective study had the option to provide additional blood draws and questionnaires over a roughly two-month period. Prospective study blood samples were shipped either frozen or at room temperature before DNA extraction.

Notes on this clone: Its antigen is unknown. The record has no base qualities; no much larger clone is one base away.

The sample taken for sequencing was PBMCs or T cells enriched from blood (not recorded which). The V gene is TRBV15 and the J gene is TRBJ1-3; the D gene identity is not certain. This TCR came from a woman aged 40 to 55 who had recovered from COVID-19. The CDR3 protein sequence reads: CATSRDTSGNTIYF. The nucleotide sequence is given as TGTGCCACCAGCAGAGATACTTCTGGAAACACCATATATTTT.